The 14 T cell receptor beta chains reported below all come from one sample, sequenced in a study of patients and donors after allogeneic stem cell transplantation. Using its own MiXCR run on the RT-PCR reads, TCRdb lists one record per CDR3 protein. The sample lists approximately 8,000 distinct CDR3 sequences; roughly 10% were seen once. Sequencing was carried out using blood, either unsorted or a sorted T cell fraction (not recorded which). All receptors come from a human donor who was either an allogeneic HSCT recipient or a stem cell or donor lymphocyte infusion donor (not recorded which). It is not recorded whose cells these are; they may come from a transplant donor.

This clonotype was counted many times. The chain employs TRBV10-3 and TRBJ2-6, with D possibly matching TRBD2 (5 bases). Trimming took off 6 bases at V and 0 bases at J, with 9 bases between the two ends. Germline V gene data show CDR1 as ENHRY and CDR2 as SYGVKD. The CDR3 runs 15 residues. This CDR3 is CAIRGSGSGANVLTF. DNA of the CDR3: TGTGCCATCAGGGGAAGCGGCTCTGGGGCCAACGTCCTGACTTTC.

This clonotype occurred a few times. The chain employs TRBV4-2 and TRBJ2-3, with 11 nucleotides matching TRBD2. The trim removed 0 bases at V and 4 bases at J, leaving 6 bases unmatched. The germline CDR1 and CDR2 sequences are LGHNA and YNFKEQ. This CDR3 region has 17 residues. The CDR3 protein is CASSQELAGGPADTQYF. CDR3 nucleotide sequence: TGTGCCAGCAGCCAAGAGTTAGCGGGGGGGCCGGCAGATACGCAGTATTTT.

The chain uses TRBV6-6 and TRBJ2-3, with 9 nucleotides matching TRBD2. V trimming: 2 bases; J trimming: 2 bases; junction bases outside the gene matches: 5. CDR3 length equals 16 residues. CDR1 is MNHNY and CDR2 is SVGAGI in the germline V gene (reference sequence). CDR3 nucleotide sequence: TGTGCCAGCAGTTACAGAACTAGCGGGTACACAGATACGCAGTATTTT. It translates to CASSYRTSGYTDTQYF.

This clonotype has ten or more counts. The CDR3 nucleotides are TGTGCCAGCAGCGTAAGACAAGAAGAAGCTTTCTTT. Protein: CASSVRQEEAFF. The V call is TRBV7-9, the J call TRBJ1-1; D remains unclear. Trimming removed 5 bases from V and 8 bases from J, with 12 bases in between. Germline V gene data show CDR1 as SEHNR and CDR2 as FQNEAQ (reference sequence). The CDR3 is made up of 12 amino acids.

This clonotype was seen a handful of times. V usage is TRBV19 and J usage is TRBJ2-3; D might be TRBD1 (6 bases). Germline V CDR1 and CDR2: LNHDA, SQIVND (reference sequence). There are 14 residues in the CDR3. Trimming took off 4 bases at V and 2 bases at J, with 10 bases between the two ends. CDR3 sequence reads: CASSTGQLTDTQYF. In nucleotides, the CDR3 is TGTGCCAGTAGTACCGGACAGCTCACAGATACGCAGTATTTT.

CDR3 amino acids: CASSLAQGGYGYTF. CDR3 DNA sequence: TGTGCCAGCAGCCTTGCACAGGGTGGCTATGGCTACACCTTC. This sequence joins TRBV11-2 and TRBJ1-2; a possible D gene is TRBD1 (6 bases). Germline CDR1 reads SGHAT; CDR2 reads FQNNGV. The CDR3 has 14 residues. The ends were cut back, 5 bases at V and 4 bases at J, with 14 bases in the middle.

This clonotype came up many times. The chain is built from TRBV20-1 and TRBJ2-7; 10 bases are a match to TRBD1. Trimming removed 0 bases from V and 5 bases from J; junction bases left unmatched: 4. The CDR3 has 14 residues. The germline gives CDR1 DFQATT, CDR2 SNEGSKA (reference sequence). The CDR3 sequence: CSARDGDRGNEQYF. CDR3 nucleotides: TGCAGTGCTAGAGATGGGGACAGGGGTAACGAGCAGTACTTC.

In its sample, this clonotype was seen many times. J is TRBJ1-2 and V is TRBV5-1, with D unclear. Germline V gene sequence: CDR1 SGHRS, CDR2 YFSETQ. Trimming stripped 1 base from V and 3 bases from J, with 7 bases between. The CDR3 consists of 13 residues. CDR3 bases: TGCGCCAGCAGCTTGTCAGGCGACTATGGCTACACCTTC. Translated: CASSLSGDYGYTF.

The chain has TRBV6-5 and TRBJ1-1; no clear D. The ends were cut back, 2 bases at V and 0 bases at J, with 4 bases in the middle. Germline CDR1 MNHEY, CDR2 SVGAGI. CDR3 size: 13 residues. Here the CDR3 reads CASSYQMNTEAFF. CDR3 sequence (DNA): TGTGCCAGCAGTTACCAGATGAACACTGAAGCTTTCTTT.

This clonotype has a count of ten or more. The J gene is TRBJ1-1, the V gene TRBV9; no reliable D call. Per the germline V gene, CDR1 is SGDLS and CDR2 is YYNGEE. CDR3 length: 13 amino acids. V gave up 0 bases and J gave up 1 base, with 4 bases separating them. The CDR3, as DNA: TGTGCCAGCAGCGTAGCCGGGAACACTGAAGCTTTCTTT. Translation gives CASSVAGNTEAFF.

This clonotype appeared many times. The V gene is TRBV12-3 or TRBV12-4, the J gene TRBJ1-5; 9 nucleotides agree with TRBD1. Unmatched junction bases numbered 3, after V lost 7 bases and J lost 5 bases. The CDR3 has 13 amino acids. This CDR3 reads CASKQGAYQPQHF. CDR3 in DNA: TGTGCCAGCAAACAGGGGGCCTATCAGCCCCAGCATTTT.

In this sample, this clonotype turned up many times. This rearrangement joins TRBV20-1 to TRBJ1-2, with D possibly TRBD1 on 6 matching bases. Germline V gene sequence: CDR1 DFQATT, CDR2 SNEGSKA (reference sequence). The CDR3 consists of 15 residues. Between the trimmed V and J ends, which lost 3 bases and 3 bases, there was a span of 17 bases. CDR3 residues: CSARGEQGTDYGYTF. The DNA for the CDR3 is TGCAGTGCTAGGGGAGAACAGGGAACCGACTATGGCTACACCTTC.

This clonotype has at least ten counts. The junction does not match germline at one end; this may be a read error. The chain uses TRBV11-2 and TRBJ1-4; 10 nucleotides align to TRBD1. Germline loops: CDR1 SGHAT, CDR2 FQNNGV. CDR3 length equals 15 residues. The CDR3 region is CASSPRQGAKEKLFF. The CDR3 nucleotides read TGTGCCAGCAGCCCCCGACAGGGGGCTAAAGAAAAACTGTTTTTT.

This clonotype came up a few times. CDR3: CAWSVSFGYRDSSYEQYF. CDR3 nucleotides: TGTGCCTGGAGTGTAAGTTTCGGTTACAGGGATAGCTCCTACGAGCAGTACTTC. This chain uses TRBV30 with TRBJ2-7; a possible D gene is TRBD1 (6 bases). Germline CDR1 GTSNPN, CDR2 SVGIG (reference sequence). V shed 0 bases and J shed 0 bases, with 21 bases lying between them. This CDR3 contains 18 residues.